This passage covers 2 T cell receptor beta chains from one sample sequenced in a study of blood T cell repertoires in COVID-19. Generated by immunoSEQ multiplex PCR, the TCRdb table keeps only in-frame clones and is missing some. The sample has around 200,000 clones; approximately 80% are singletons. The sample consisted of peripheral blood. Receptors were obtained from a woman older than 75 with acute or convalescent COVID-19.

V is TRBV30 and J is TRBJ2-7; 13 nucleotides agree with TRBD2. The CDR3 sequence is 14 residues long. V shed 7 bases, J shed 1 base, and the junction held 4 bases outside the gene matches. Germline assignment: CDR1 GTSNPN and CDR2 SVGIG (reference sequence). DNA of the CDR3: TGTGCCTCCTTACTAGCGGGAGGGTCCTACGAGCAGTACTTC. Translating it yields CASLLAGGSYEQYF. Supplemented by reference TRBV30 and TRBJ2-7, the full variable domain reads SQTIHQWPATLVQPVGSPLSLECTVEGTSNPNLYWYRQAAGRGLQLLFYSVGIGQISSEVPQNLSASRPQDRQFILSSKKLLLSDSGFYLCASLLAGGSYEQYFGPGTRLTVT.

The table lists this clone with a few counts. The chain couples TRBV28 to TRBJ1-1; no clear D gene. Germline assignment: CDR1 MDHEN and CDR2 SYDVKM. This CDR3 is built from 13 residues. The V and J ends lost 6 bases and 0 bases respectively, with 8 bases between them. The CDR3 sequence: CASREILNTEAFF. The CDR3 bases are TGTGCCAGCAGAGAGATTTTGAACACTGAAGCTTTCTTT.